This T cell receptor beta chain is drawn from a study of CD8+ T cells in alopecia areata. A FACSAria was used to sort CD4+ and CD8+ T cells. These cells came from PBMCs. Germline V gene sequence: CDR1 SGHAT, CDR2 FQNNGV. This CDR3 has 14 amino acids. V was trimmed by 1 base and J by 4 bases, leaving 10 bases between them. RNA extraction was followed by reverse transcription into cDNA, which acted as the sequencing template. TCRdb's copy holds only in-frame clones and misses some; the assay was immunoSEQ multiplex PCR. The repertoire includes roughly 120,000 clones, 55% to 70% of them detected once, and 2.5% to 3% sits in the top ten. About this clone: What it binds is unknown.

The study's findings and limits: Normal-skin resident alphabeta T cells also appear among scalp sample sequences. Mice showed TCR sharing more clearly than patients did, possibly owing to HLA. Alopecia totalis/universalis scalp especially showed more expanded CD8+ clones than normal scalp.

Sequencing was performed on CD4+ T cells sorted from blood. V gene TRBV11-2 combines with J gene TRBJ1-2; D unresolved. The receptor's source is a human donor in good health. Here the CDR3 DNA reads TGTGCCAGCAGCTTAGGGGATATAGGCTATGGCTACACCTTC. Translation gives CASSLGDIGYGYTF.